The clone carrying this T cell receptor beta chain showed up just a few times. This table comes from immunoSEQ multiplex PCR, and its TCRdb copy is limited to in-frame clones, with some not included. The sample consists of roughly 56,000 clones, 82% of them appearing once. Single viable CD3+CD4+CD8-CD45RO+ cells were sorted as the memory CD4+ T cells. Total CD4+ T cells were enriched by CD4 positive selection. The CDR3 extends over 13 amino acids. V was cut by 0 bases and J by 4 bases, with 10 bases left in between. Per germline, CDR1 GTSNPN and CDR2 SVGIG (reference sequence). The data stem from a study of memory CD4+ T cells and cytomegalovirus serostatus.

Material for sequencing was memory CD4+ T cells from blood. The sequence derives from an adult in good health and CMV-seronegative. The chain combines TRBV30 with TRBJ2-7; the D is unclear. DNA for the CDR3: TGTGCCTGGAGTGTAGCCTCATGGTACGAGCAGTACTTC. It is translated as CAWSVASWYEQYF.